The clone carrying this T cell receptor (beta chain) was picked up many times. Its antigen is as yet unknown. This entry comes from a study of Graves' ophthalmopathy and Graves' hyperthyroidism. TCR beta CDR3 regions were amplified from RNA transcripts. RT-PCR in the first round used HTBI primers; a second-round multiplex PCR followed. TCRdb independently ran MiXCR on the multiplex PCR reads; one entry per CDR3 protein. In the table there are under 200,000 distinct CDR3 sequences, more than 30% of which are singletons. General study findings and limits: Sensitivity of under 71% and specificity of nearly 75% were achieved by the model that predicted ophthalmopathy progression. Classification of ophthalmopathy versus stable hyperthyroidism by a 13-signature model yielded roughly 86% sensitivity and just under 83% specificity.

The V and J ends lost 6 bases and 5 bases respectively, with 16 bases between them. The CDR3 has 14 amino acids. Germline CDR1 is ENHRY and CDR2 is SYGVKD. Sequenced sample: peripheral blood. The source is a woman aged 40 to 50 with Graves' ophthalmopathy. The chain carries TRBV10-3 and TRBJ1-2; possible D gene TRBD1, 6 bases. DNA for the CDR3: TGTGCCATCAGCGTACAGGGTGAAGGTTATGGCTACACCTTC. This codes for CAISVQGEGYGYTF.